Sequencing of this T cell receptor beta chain was carried out in a study of blood T cell repertoires in COVID-19. Turning to the study itself: In each case, the material was cDNA or gDNA derived from T cells, B-cell-depleted T cells, or PBMCs.

CDR1 SGHDN and CDR2 FVKESK come from the germline V gene. The CDR3 sequence is 13 residues long. Trimming took 0 bases from V and 8 from J, leaving 8 bases between them. In the study's own analysis: For nucleated cells, counts were estimated from reference gene primer amplification. Sequenced by immunoSEQ multiplex PCR; TCRdb stores in-frame clones only, minus some. That table furnishes V, J and clone size, whereas the DNA furnished D and trimming. The data show approximately 250,000 clones, around nine tenths seen once. The sequenced sample was peripheral blood. V and J are TRBV14 and TRBJ1-5, with D uncertain. This receptor was taken from a man in his forties with active or convalescent COVID-19. This chain's CDR3 is CASSQDFNEPQHF. DNA for the CDR3: TGTGCCAGCAGCCAAGATTTTAATGAGCCCCAGCATTTT.